This TCR beta chain was found in a study of T-cell memory formation after mild COVID-19. The germline CDR1 and CDR2 sequences are SGHVS and FQNEAQ. The CDR3 consists of 15 residues. Deletions cut 3 bases from V and 2 bases from J, with 14 bases between. Each CDR3 protein gets one entry after TCRdb re-called the 5' RACE reads with MiXCR. The data contain hundreds of thousands of distinct CDR3 sequences, over 20% of them singletons. There are many counts of this clonotype. The source of this sequence is an adult woman who had mild COVID-19 (a few samples of this study predate the infection). Cell type and time point are not known. The sequenced sample consisted of PBMCs or a T cell subset sorted from them (not recorded which). The chain combines TRBV7-8 with TRBJ2-7, with unresolved D. For the CDR3, the DNA is TGTGCCAGCAGCTTCCACACTGGGCACACCTACGAGCAGTACTTC. It yields the protein CASSFHTGHTYEQYF.